Below are 18 T cell receptor beta chains sequenced from a single sample in a study of blood T cell repertoires in COVID-19 (dated by TCRdb to between 2020 and 2021). The library relied on the immunoSEQ multiplex PCR assay. The table comes from immuneACCESS by way of TCRdb, which keeps in-frame sequences with V and J called. Part of the clones is missing from these tables; in studies checked, under half for an unresolved V gene and the rest for unknown reasons. In this sample the table shows roughly 240,000 clones, roughly 89% of which occur a single time. Clones ranked in the top ten supply 2.6% of the sample. Specimen: PBMCs or T cells enriched from blood (not recorded which). The receptors were gathered from a woman aged 30 to 39 with acute COVID-19.

This chain joins TRBV7-2 and TRBJ2-5, with TRBD2 as a possible D gene (6 bases). The CDR3 has 17 amino acids. Germline CDR1 SGHTA, CDR2 FQGNSA. V shed 5 bases and J shed 2 bases, with 21 bases lying between them. The DNA for the CDR3 is TGTGCCAGCAGCCCTCGTGGCGGGACTGCCATTCAAGAGACCCAGTACTTC. It specifies CASSPRGGTAIQETQYF.

This chain joins TRBV4-3 and TRBJ1-2; perhaps TRBD1 as D (5 bases). Between the trimmed V and J ends, which lost 3 bases and 4 bases, there was a span of 12 bases. CDR1 is LGHNA, CDR2 YSLEER, per germline. The CDR3 has 14 amino acids. The CDR3 loop is CASSHLRVIYGYTF. Written as DNA, the CDR3 is TGCGCCAGCAGCCACCTCAGGGTCATCTATGGCTACACCTTC.

This chain joins TRBV29-1 and TRBJ1-1; 10 bases fit TRBD1. The CDR3 has 14 residues. Germline V gene sequence: CDR1 SQVTM, CDR2 ANQGSEA. Trimming cost V 6 bases and J 3 bases; bases outside gene matches: 7. The chain's CDR3 is CSVRQGAAYTEAFF. Written as DNA, the CDR3 is TGCAGCGTGCGACAGGGGGCTGCGTACACTGAAGCTTTCTTT. Combining the CDR3 with reference TRBV29-1 and TRBJ1-1 gives the whole variable domain SAVISQKPSRDICQRGTSLTIQCQVDSQVTMMFWYRQQPGQSLTLIATANQGSEATYESGFVIDKFPISRPNLTFSTLTVSNMSPEDSSIYLCSVRQGAAYTEAFFGQGTRLTVV.

This chain uses TRBV5-6 with TRBJ2-7; D is ambiguous. The CDR3 contains 12 residues. The germline CDR1 and CDR2 sequences are SGHDT and YYEEEE. V was cut by 1 base and J by 3 bases, with 5 bases left in between. For the CDR3, the DNA is TGTGCCAGCAGCTTGCAGGTCTACGAGCAGTACTTC. This encodes CASSLQVYEQYF. Variable domain in full (rest from reference TRBV5-6 and TRBJ2-7): DAGVTQSPTHLIKTRGQQVTLRCSPKSGHDTVSWYQQALGQGPQFIFQYYEEEERQRGNFPDRFSGHQFPNYSSELNVNALLLGDSALYLCASSLQVYEQYFGPGTRLTVT.

This clone was counted once. Other DNA variants within this sample encode the same CDR3. This sequence joins TRBV7-9 and TRBJ1-6; 10 bases are shared with TRBD1. V dropped 5 bases and J dropped 6; count of bases not matched to a gene: 4. Germline assignment: CDR1 SEHNR and CDR2 FQNEAQ (reference sequence). This CDR3 spans 15 amino acids. CDR3 DNA sequence: TGTGCCAGCAGCGCGCGACAGGGGGCTAATTCACCCCTCCACTTT. It encodes CASSARQGANSPLHF.

This chain links TRBV19 with TRBJ1-2; 9 bases line up with TRBD1. V lost 3 bases to trimming and J lost 8 bases; unmatched junction nucleotides: 4. This CDR3 is built from 13 residues. Germline CDR1 and CDR2: LNHDA and SQIVND (reference sequence). CDR3 in amino acids: CASSIPDRGGYTF. Written as DNA, the CDR3 is TGTGCCAGTAGTATCCCGGACAGGGGCGGCTACACCTTC.

V and J are TRBV12-5 and TRBJ2-5; 8 positions agree with TRBD1. The CDR3 length is 15 residues. J lost 1 base, V lost 2 bases, and 3 bases had no gene match. Germline CDR1 LGHNT, CDR2 FRNRAP. In DNA form, the CDR3 reads TGTGCTAGTGGTTTGATGGGACAGGCCCAAGAGACCCAGTACTTC. Encoded protein: CASGLMGQAQETQYF.

The CDR3 protein is CASSLEQSSYNSPLHF. In nucleotides, the CDR3 is TGTGCCAGCAGCTTGGAGCAGAGCTCCTATAATTCACCCCTCCACTTT. The V call is TRBV7-6, the J call TRBJ1-6; D is ambiguous. This CDR3 has 16 amino acids. The germline V gene encodes CDR1 SGHVS and CDR2 FNYEAQ. Trimming left V 3 bases short and J 0 bases short, with 9 bases between.

The chain combines TRBV15 with TRBJ1-1; weak D call: TRBD1 (6 bases). Germline-derived CDR1 and CDR2 are LNHNV and YYDKDF (reference sequence). This CDR3 has 17 residues. V dropped 0 bases and J dropped 1 base, with 15 bases sitting between them. This CDR3 is CATSRDWVDSPNTEAFF. The CDR3 nucleotides are TGTGCCACCAGCAGAGATTGGGTGGACAGTCCGAACACTGAAGCTTTCTTT.

This clone showed up just once. The V gene is TRBV30, the J gene TRBJ1-1, with D uncertain. The CDR3 consists of 14 residues. In germline, CDR1 is GTSNPN, CDR2 SVGIG (reference sequence). V shed 5 bases and J shed 1 base, with 14 bases lying between them. The CDR3 is CAWAGRQQNTEAFF. The CDR3 DNA sequence: TGTGCCTGGGCGGGGAGGCAACAGAACACTGAAGCTTTCTTT.

This rearrangement joins TRBV12-3 or TRBV12-4 to TRBJ2-2, with 7 bases fitting TRBD1. CDR3 length equals 13 residues. V lost 8 bases, J lost 7 bases, and 7 bases stayed unmatched. The CDR3 sequence is CASFPGTVGELFF. Written as DNA, the CDR3 is TGTGCCAGCTTCCCAGGGACAGTCGGGGAGCTGTTTTTT.

The chain couples TRBV18 to TRBJ1-2, with no clear D. The V gene lost 6 bases and the J gene lost 14 bases, with 16 bases spanning the gap. In germline, CDR1 is KGHSH, CDR2 LQKENI. This CDR3 has 11 residues. CDR3 in amino acids: CASSRTNSPTF. In DNA, the CDR3 is TGTGCCAGCTCCCGGACTAATTCGCCGACCTTC.

The V gene is TRBV5-1, the J gene TRBJ2-3, with D unresolved. The CDR3 spans 18 residues. The germline CDR1 and CDR2 sequences are SGHRS and YFSETQ. Trimming stripped 2 bases from V and 3 bases from J, with 22 bases between. CDR3 sequence: CASSFRTNSRPTTDTQYF. CDR3 coding DNA: TGCGCCAGCAGCTTCCGAACTAACTCACGGCCCACGACAGATACGCAGTATTTT.

This clone occurred a few times. The chain employs TRBV30 and TRBJ1-5; D uncertain. The CDR3 is made up of 12 amino acids. V lost 5 bases and J lost 6, with 11 bases in between. Germline-derived CDR1 and CDR2 are GTSNPN and SVGIG (reference sequence). The CDR3 DNA reads as TGTGCCTGGGAAACCGGAGGTCAGCCCCAGCATTTT. It encodes CAWETGGQPQHF.

This clone showed up just once. This sequence joins TRBV30 and TRBJ2-1; D might be TRBD2 (7 bases). Looked up from germline, CDR1 is GTSNPN and CDR2 is SVGIG (reference sequence). The V gene lost 0 bases and the J gene lost 9 bases, with 15 bases spanning the gap. This CDR3 comprises 14 residues. As DNA, the CDR3 is TGTGCCTGGAGTGTAAGAGGGGGGGCCTCTGAGCAGTTCTTC. Its translation: CAWSVRGGASEQFF.

A few counts support this clone. This sequence joins TRBV5-1 and TRBJ1-2; 7 bases map to TRBD1. In germline, CDR1 is SGHRS, CDR2 YFSETQ. The CDR3 totals 15 residues. J gave up 2 bases and V 4 bases, and 8 bases lay outside the gene matches. The CDR3: CASSLGTAPNYGYTF. CDR3 in DNA: TGCGCCAGCAGCCTAGGGACAGCGCCGAACTATGGCTACACCTTC.

The gene calls are TRBV29-1 and TRBJ1-2, with 9 bases matching TRBD1. Germline V gene lookup returns CDR1 SQVTM and CDR2 ANQGSEA. The CDR3 extends over 13 amino acids. Trimming at V came to 4 bases and at J to 4 bases, leaving 4 bases not matched to a gene. CDR3 coding DNA: TGCAGCGTTGGGGGACAGGGCGCCTATGGCTACACCTTC. It specifies CSVGGQGAYGYTF.

The V call is TRBV27, the J call TRBJ1-1, with D possibly matching TRBD1 (6 bases). V lost 5 bases and J lost 8, with 24 bases in between. The germline V gene encodes CDR1 MNHEY and CDR2 SMNVEV (reference sequence). The CDR3 loop spans 16 amino acids. The CDR3: CASSPSAGGLFMEAFF. The CDR3 nucleotides are TGTGCCAGCAGTCCTTCCGCTGGGGGCCTGTTCATGGAAGCTTTCTTT.